Presented here are 2 T cell receptor beta chains from one specimen sequenced in a study of regulatory T cells in long-lasting Graves disease. Noted time point: newly diagnosed GD, antithyroid drugs for less than 3 months. With RNA extracted from PBMCs as input, the TCR library was made. CDR3-region Arm-PCR and iRepertoire HTBI primers produced the TCR beta libraries. MiXCR, run by TCRdb on the multiplex PCR reads, gives a single entry per CDR3 protein. The sample consists of about 220,000 distinct CDR3 sequences, approximately 19% of them appearing once. These data were also filed under a second study, of T cells in Graves' hyperthyroidism and ophthalmopathy.

The sample in question was peripheral blood mononuclear cells (PBMCs), obtained at new diagnosis, from a patient treated with antithyroid drugs. The origin of the receptors is a woman aged 25-40 years with Graves disease.

The gene calls are TRBV20-1 and TRBJ2-7; D not certain. Germline CDR1 DFQATT, CDR2 SNEGSKA (reference sequence). Trimming pared 7 bases from V and 3 bases from J, leaving 16 bases between. The CDR3 totals 13 residues. Here the CDR3 DNA reads TGCAGTGTTATCCCGGTGGGCCTCTACGAGCAGTACTTC. Amino acid sequence: CSVIPVGLYEQYF.

Many counts were recorded for this clonotype. This chain joins TRBV18 and TRBJ1-3, with D possibly matching TRBD1 (5 bases). Germline CDR1 and CDR2: KGHSH and LQKENI. The CDR3 is 14 residues long. The V end lost 7 bases, the J end lost 2 bases, and 12 bases lay between the germline ends. The CDR3 region has the DNA TGTGCCAGCTTAACGGGACGGACTGGAAACACCATATATTTT. This sequence encodes CASLTGRTGNTIYF.